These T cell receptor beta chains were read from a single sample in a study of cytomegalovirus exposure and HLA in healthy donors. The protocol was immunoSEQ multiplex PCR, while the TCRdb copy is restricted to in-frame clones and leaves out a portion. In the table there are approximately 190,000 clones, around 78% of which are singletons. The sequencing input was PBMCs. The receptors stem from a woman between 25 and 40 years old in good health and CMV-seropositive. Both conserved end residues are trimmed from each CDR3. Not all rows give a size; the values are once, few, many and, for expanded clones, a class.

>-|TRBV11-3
ASSLGTGQKETQY
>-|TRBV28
ASRTLAGAINEQF
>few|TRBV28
ASSTGTGDTDTQY
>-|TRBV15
ATSSPGGADNEQF
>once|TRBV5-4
ANQRPLARDRSNEQF
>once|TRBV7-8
ASSFGQGQEETQY
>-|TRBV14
ASSTGDEQY
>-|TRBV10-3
AISEETSIPGQF
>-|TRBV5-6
ASSLGGQGIYEQY
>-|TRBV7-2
ASSPSSSYNEQF
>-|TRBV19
ASATGTGTYEQY
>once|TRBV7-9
ASSSDREKRVEAF
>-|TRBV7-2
ASSLDTYEQY
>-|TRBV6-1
ASSEEASRPLGPQH
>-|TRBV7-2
ASRRLAGQTQY
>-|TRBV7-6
ASSIGLVNEQF
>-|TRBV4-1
ASSQGTVSNYGYT
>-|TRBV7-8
ASSRGVDRINTDTQY
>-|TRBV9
ASSVVNNEQF
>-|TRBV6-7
ASSYAGLAGGERTYGTDTQY
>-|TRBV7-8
ASSPLAWPRGTSQSSYEQY
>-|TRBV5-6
ASSLGQTNYEQY
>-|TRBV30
AWIGAGVGDEQF
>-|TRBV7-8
AVGRENQPQH
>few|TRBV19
ASSIGGYQETQY
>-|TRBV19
ASRGANTGELF
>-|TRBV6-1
ASSDHSKVKQF
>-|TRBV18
ASSPGASYEQY
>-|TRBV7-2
ASTSGTSGLNTGELF
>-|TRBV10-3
ASGAPNTEAF
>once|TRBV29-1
SVAVGGAQETQY
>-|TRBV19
ASSGTSSIYEQY
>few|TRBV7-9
SSSFGVFGTANEKLF
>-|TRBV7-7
ASSLAIGDTQY
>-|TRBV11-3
ASSARTGLNTEAF
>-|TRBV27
ASSLRDRTDTQY
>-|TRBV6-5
ASRPGQGITYEQY
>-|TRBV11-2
ASSSGLARTYEQY
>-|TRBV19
ASARGSSNLDTQY
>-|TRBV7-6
ASSLEADTNTEAF